The rows below give T cell receptor beta chains drawn from one sample of a study of T cells in Graves' hyperthyroidism and ophthalmopathy. Via MiXCR, TCRdb re-called the multiplex PCR reads, giving one row per CDR3 protein. The data contain fewer than 300,000 distinct CDR3 sequences, around a quarter of them singletons. The sample consisted of blood. The receptors were gathered from a man aged 40-49 years with Graves' hyperthyroidism that later progressed to Graves' ophthalmopathy. The CDR3 runs from the conserved cysteine through the conserved F or W.

TRBJ2-7 TRBV6-2/TRBV6-3 CAGGTSDYEQYF
TRBJ2-7 TRBV5-1 CASRPLAGDRKNTYEQYF
TRBJ1-6 TRBV6-2/TRBV6-3 CASRDRAPTSTLHF
TRBJ1-2 TRBV12-3/TRBV12-4 CASSPRGQDYGYTF
TRBJ1-2 TRBV4-1 CASSQGTGFYGYTF
TRBJ2-7 TRBV19 CASRRQGGHYEQYF
TRBJ1-1 TRBV5-6 CASSPPGQGAWAAFF
TRBJ1-2 TRBV6-1 CASSAHPGQDDGYTF
TRBJ1-2 TRBV29-1 CSARRALNYGYTF
TRBJ1-4 TRBV7-8 CASRSRDDWGGKLFF
TRBJ2-7 TRBV27 CATVEVGQLLAYEQYF
TRBJ1-1 TRBV12-3/TRBV12-4 CASSLGLVRNTEAFF
TRBJ2-5 TRBV24-1 CATSIGRREETQYF
TRBJ2-7 TRBV5-1 CASSLGGGSFYEQYF
TRBJ2-5 TRBV7-6 CASSPSPLQETQYF
TRBJ1-1 TRBV5-4 CASSFRDREFSEAFF
TRBJ1-1 TRBV6-5 CASSSDGRRAFF
TRBJ2-2 TRBV7-3 CASSSQFHTGELFF
TRBJ1-2 TRBV7-2 CASSLLAEGGYGYTF
TRBJ2-7 TRBV6-1 CASRDTLGKAYYEQYF
TRBJ2-4 TRBV14 CASSQDLEATELLAKNIQYF
TRBJ1-2 TRBV6-1 CASISQGLNYGYTF
TRBJ2-5 TRBV5-1 CASSFGTGGRETQYF
TRBJ1-2 TRBV6-5 CASSLEAGGDGYTF
TRBJ1-6 TRBV28 CASSFGQGLINSPLHF
TRBJ2-2 TRBV6-2/TRBV6-3 CASSYLALAGVHTGELFF
TRBJ1-5 TRBV4-1 CASSRFGTGGLNQPQHF
TRBJ2-2 TRBV20-1 CSAKAIASNTGELFF
TRBJ1-5 TRBV20-1 CSAIGGQGANQPQHF
TRBJ2-7 TRBV11-2 CASSPMGASYEQYF
TRBJ2-7 TRBV6-1 CASRKGAGYEQYF
TRBJ2-4 TRBV9 CASSAGTGGHKNIQYF
TRBJ1-2 TRBV30 CAWSVKGKQGSRIYGYTF
TRBJ1-1 TRBV28 CASSSNGLGRGGNTEAFF
TRBJ2-7 TRBV5-1 CASSLNRDSTYEQYF